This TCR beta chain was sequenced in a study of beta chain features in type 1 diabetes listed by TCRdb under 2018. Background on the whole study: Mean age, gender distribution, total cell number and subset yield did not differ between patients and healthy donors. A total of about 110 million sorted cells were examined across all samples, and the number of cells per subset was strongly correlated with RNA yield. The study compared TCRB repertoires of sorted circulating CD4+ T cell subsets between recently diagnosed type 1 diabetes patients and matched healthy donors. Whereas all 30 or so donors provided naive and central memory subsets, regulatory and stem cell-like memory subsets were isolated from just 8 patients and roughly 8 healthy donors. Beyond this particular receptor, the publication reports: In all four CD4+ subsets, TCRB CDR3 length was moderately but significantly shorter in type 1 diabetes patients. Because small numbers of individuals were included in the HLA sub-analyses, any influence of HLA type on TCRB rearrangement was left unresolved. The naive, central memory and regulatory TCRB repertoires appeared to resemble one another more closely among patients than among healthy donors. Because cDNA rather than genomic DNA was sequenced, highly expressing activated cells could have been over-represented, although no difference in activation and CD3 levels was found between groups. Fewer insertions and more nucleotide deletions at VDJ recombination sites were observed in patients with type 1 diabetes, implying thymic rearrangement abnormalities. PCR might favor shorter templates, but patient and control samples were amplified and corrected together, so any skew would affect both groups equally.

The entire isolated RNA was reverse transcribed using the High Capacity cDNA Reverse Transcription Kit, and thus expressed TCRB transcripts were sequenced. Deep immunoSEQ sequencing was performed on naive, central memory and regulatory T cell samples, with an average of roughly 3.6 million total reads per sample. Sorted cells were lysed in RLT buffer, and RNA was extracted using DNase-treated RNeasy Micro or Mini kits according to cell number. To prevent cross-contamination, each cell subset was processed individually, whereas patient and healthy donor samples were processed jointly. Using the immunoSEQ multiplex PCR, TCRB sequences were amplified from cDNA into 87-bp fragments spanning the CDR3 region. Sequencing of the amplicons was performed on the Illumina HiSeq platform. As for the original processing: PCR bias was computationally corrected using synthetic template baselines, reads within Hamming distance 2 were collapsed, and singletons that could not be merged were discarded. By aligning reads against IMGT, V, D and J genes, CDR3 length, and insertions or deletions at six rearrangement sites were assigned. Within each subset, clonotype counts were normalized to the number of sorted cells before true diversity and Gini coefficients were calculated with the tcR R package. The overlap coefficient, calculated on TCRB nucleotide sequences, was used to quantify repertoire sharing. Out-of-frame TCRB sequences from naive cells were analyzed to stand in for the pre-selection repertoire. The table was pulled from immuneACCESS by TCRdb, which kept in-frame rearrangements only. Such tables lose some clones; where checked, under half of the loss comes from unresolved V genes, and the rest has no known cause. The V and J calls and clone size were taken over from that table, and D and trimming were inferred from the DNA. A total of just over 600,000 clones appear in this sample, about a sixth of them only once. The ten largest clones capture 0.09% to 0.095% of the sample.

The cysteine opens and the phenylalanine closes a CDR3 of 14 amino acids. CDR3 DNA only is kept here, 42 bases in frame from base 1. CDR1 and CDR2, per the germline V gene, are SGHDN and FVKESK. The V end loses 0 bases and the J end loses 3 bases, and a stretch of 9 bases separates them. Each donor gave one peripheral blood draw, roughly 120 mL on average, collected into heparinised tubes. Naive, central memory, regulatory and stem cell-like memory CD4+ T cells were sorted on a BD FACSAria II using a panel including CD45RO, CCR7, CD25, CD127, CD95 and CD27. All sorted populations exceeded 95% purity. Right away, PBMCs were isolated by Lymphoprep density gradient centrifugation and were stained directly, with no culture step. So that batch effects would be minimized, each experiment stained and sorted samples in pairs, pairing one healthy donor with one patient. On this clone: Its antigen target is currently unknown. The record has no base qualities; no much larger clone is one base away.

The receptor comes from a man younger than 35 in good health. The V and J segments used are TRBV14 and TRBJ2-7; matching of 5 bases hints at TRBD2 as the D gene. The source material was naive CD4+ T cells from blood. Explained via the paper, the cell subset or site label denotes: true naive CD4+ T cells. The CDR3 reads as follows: CASSQDRGLYEQYF. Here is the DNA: TGTGCCAGCAGCCAAGATCGAGGGCTCTACGAGCAGTACTTC.